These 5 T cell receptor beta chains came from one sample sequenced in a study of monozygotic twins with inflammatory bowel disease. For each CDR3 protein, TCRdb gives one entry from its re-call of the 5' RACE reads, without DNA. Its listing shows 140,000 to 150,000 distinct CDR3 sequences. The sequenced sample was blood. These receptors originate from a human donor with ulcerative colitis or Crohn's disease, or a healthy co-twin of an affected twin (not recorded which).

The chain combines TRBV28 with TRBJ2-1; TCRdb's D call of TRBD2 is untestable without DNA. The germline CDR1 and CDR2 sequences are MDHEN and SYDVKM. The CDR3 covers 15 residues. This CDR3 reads CASTLLAGARNEQFF.

The CDR3 loop is CASSIMRPASYGYTF. The J gene is TRBJ1-2, the V gene TRBV3-1. Germline-derived CDR1 and CDR2 are LGHDT and YNNKEL (reference sequence). The CDR3 has 15 amino acids.

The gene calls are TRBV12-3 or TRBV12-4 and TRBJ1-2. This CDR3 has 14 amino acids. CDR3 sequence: CASSVGRHNYGYTF.

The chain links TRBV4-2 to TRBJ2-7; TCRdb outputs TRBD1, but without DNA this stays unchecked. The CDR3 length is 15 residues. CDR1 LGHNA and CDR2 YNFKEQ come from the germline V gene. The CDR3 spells CASSQDPWSLQEQYF.

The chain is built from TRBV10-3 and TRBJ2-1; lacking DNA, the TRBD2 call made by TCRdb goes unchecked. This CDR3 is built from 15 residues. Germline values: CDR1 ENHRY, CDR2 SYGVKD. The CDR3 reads CAISESTRVMDEQFF.